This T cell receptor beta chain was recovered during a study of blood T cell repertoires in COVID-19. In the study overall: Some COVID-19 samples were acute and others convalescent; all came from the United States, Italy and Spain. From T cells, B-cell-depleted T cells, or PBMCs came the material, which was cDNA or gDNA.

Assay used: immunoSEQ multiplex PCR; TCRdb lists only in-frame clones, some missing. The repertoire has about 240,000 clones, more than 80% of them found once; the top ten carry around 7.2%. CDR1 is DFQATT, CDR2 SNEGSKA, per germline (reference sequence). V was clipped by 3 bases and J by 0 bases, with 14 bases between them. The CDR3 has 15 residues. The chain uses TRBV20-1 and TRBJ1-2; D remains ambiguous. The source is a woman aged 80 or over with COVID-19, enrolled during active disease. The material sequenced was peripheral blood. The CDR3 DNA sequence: TGCAGTGCTAGTTCCAGAGGAAGGTCTAACTATGGCTACACCTTC. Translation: CSASSRGRSNYGYTF.